This T cell receptor (beta chain) was identified in a study of blood T cell repertoires in COVID-19. This clone was recorded a few times. CDR1 is MNHEY and CDR2 is SVGEGT in the germline V gene. Germline trimming cut 5 bases from V and 4 bases from J; bases unmatched to any gene: 2. The CDR3 loop spans 15 amino acids. Produced via immunoSEQ multiplex PCR; TCRdb's table is partial and in-frame only. The sample consists of 210,000 or so clones, more than 80% of them appearing once. Material for sequencing was peripheral blood. The TCR comes from a woman of 80 years or more with acute or convalescent COVID-19. V and J are TRBV6-2 or TRBV6-3 and TRBJ2-2, with TRBD2 matching over 12 bases. This CDR3 is CASSQLAGGTGELFF. The CDR3 region has the DNA TGTGCCAGCAGTCAACTAGCGGGGGGCACCGGGGAGCTGTTTTTT.